This T cell receptor (beta chain) was recovered during a study of post-analysis software for immune sequencing data. TCR beta cDNA libraries included unique molecular identifiers. One entry per CDR3 protein, called by TCRdb with MiXCR from the PCR reads. The data contain 750,000 to 900,000 distinct CDR3 sequences, just over 45% of them seen just once; the ten biggest clones take up 4.9%. Points on this clonotype: Its target is unknown.

Findings and limits, study-wide: Several TRBV segments were more frequent in patients than controls; TRBV5-6, TRBV5-1 and TRBV20-1 belonged to this group.

Trimming removed 5 bases from V and 5 bases from J; junction bases left unmatched: 13. The CDR3 has 17 amino acids. This clonotype was obtained from a girl between 5 and 17 years old with multiple sclerosis. V gene TRBV12-3 or TRBV12-4 combines with J gene TRBJ2-1, with 9 bases matching TRBD2. The sample taken for sequencing was blood. The CDR3 loop reads CASSPILGLAGNNEQFF. CDR3 coding DNA: TGTGCCAGCAGTCCCATCCTGGGGCTAGCGGGGAACAATGAGCAGTTCTTC.